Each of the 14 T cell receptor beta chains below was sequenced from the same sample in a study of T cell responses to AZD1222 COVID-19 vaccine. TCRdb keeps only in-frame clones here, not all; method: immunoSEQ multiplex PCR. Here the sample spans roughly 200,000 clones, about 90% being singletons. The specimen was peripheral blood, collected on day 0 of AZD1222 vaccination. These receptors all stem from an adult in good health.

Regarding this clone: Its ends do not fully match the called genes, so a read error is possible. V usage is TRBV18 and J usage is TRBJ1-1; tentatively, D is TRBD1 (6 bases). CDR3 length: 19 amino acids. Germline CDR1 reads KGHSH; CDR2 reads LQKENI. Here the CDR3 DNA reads TGTGCCAGCTCATCACCACGGGGAACAGGGAGTGAGATGAACACTGAAGCTTTCTTT. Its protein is CASSSPRGTGSEMNTEAFF.

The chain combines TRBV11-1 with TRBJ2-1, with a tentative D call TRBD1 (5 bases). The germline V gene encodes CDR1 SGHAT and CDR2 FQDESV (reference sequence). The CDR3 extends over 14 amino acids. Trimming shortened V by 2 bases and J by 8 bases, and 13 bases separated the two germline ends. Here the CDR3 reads CASSLTGGVDEQFF. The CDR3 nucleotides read TGTGCCAGCAGCTTAACAGGTGGGGTAGATGAGCAGTTCTTC.

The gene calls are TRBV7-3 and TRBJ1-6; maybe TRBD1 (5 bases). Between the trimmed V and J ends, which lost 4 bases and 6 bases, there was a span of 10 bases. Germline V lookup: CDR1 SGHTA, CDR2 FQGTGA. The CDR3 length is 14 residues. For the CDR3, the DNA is TGTGCCAGCAGCTCAACAGGAACTAATTCACCCCTCCACTTT. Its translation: CASSSTGTNSPLHF.

CDR3 in DNA: TGTGCCGGAGGGGACAGGGCAAACGGCTACACCTTC. It yields the protein CAGGDRANGYTF. The chain is built from TRBV19 and TRBJ1-2; 9 bases agree with TRBD1. The CDR3 contains 12 residues. Germline V lookup: CDR1 LNHDA, CDR2 SQIVND (reference sequence). J was trimmed by 8 bases and V by 11 bases; bases with no gene match: 9.

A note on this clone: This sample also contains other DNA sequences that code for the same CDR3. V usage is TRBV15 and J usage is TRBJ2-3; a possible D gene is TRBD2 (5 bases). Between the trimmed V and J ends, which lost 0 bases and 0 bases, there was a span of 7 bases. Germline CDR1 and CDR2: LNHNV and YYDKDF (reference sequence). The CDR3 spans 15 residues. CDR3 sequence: CATSRDRDSTDTQYF. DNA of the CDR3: TGTGCCACCAGCAGAGACCGGGATAGCACAGATACGCAGTATTTT.

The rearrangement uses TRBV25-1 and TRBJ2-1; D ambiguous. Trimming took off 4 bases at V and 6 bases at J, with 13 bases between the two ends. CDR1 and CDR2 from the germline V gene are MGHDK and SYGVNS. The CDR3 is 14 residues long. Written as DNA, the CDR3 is TGTGCCAGCAGTGCTCCTGGTCTACGCAATGAGCAGTTCTTC. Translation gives CASSAPGLRNEQFF.

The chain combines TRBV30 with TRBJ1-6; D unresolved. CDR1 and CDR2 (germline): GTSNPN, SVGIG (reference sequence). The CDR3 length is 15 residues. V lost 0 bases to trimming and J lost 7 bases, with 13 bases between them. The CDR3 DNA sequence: TGTGCCTGGAGTGTATTGGGCGGTGGGAATTCACCCCTCCACTTT. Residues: CAWSVLGGGNSPLHF.

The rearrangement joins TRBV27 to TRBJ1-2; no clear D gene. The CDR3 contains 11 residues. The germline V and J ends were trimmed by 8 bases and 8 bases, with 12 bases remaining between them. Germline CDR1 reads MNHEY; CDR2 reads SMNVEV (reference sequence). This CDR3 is CASGRVTGYTF. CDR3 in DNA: TGTGCCAGCGGAAGGGTCACGGGCTACACCTTC.

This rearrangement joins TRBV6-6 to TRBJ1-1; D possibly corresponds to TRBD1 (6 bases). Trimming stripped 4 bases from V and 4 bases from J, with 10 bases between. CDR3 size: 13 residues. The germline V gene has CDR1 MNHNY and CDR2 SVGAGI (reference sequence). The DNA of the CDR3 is TGTGCCAGCAGTTTTGAGGGGGGCACTGAAGCTTTCTTT. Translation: CASSFEGGTEAFF.

Here the CDR3 DNA reads TGTGCCAGCAGCCAAGAGCAGACTAGCGGGGGAGGGACGCAGTATTTT. Protein: CASSQEQTSGGGTQYF. The V call is TRBV4-2, the J call TRBJ2-3; TRBD2 agrees at 12 bases. V was clipped by 0 bases and J by 9 bases; unmatched bases: 7. CDR1 is LGHNA and CDR2 is YNFKEQ in the germline V gene. The CDR3 has 16 amino acids.

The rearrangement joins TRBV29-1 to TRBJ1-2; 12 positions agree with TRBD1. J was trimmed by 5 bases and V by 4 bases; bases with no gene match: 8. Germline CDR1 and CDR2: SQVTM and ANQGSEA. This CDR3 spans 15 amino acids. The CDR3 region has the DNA TGCAGCGTTGCGTCGGGACAGGGGGCCGTGTATGGCTACACCTTC. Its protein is CSVASGQGAVYGYTF.

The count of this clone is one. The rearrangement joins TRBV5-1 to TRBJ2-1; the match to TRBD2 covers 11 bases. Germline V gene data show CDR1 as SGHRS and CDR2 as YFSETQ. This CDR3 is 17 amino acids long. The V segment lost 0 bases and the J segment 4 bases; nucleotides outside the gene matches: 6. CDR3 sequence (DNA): TGCGCCAGCAGCTTGGTGGCTAGCGGGGGGTCTTACAATGAGCAGTTCTTC. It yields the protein CASSLVASGGSYNEQFF.

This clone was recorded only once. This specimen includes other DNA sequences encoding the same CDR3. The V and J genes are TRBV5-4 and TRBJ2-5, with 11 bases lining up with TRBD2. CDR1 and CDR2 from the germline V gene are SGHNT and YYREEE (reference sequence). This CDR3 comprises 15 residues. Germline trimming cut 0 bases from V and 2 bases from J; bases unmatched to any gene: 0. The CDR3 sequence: CASSLGLAGQETQYF. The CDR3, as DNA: TGTGCCAGCAGCTTGGGACTAGCGGGGCAAGAGACCCAGTACTTC. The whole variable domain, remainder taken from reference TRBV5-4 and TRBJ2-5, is ETGVTQSPTHLIKTRGQQVTLRCSSQSGHNTVSWYQQALGQGPQFIFQYYREEENGRGNFPPRFSGLQFPNYSSELNVNALELDDSALYLCASSLGLAGQETQYFGPGTRLLVL.

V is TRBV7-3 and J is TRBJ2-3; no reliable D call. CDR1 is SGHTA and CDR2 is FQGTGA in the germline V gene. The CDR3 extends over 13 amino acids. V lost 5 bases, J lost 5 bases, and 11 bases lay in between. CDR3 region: CASSSNSGDTQYF. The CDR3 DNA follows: TGTGCCAGCAGCAGTAACAGTGGAGATACGCAGTATTTT.